Presented here are 3 T cell receptor beta chains from one specimen sequenced in a study of cytomegalovirus exposure and HLA in healthy donors. Method: immunoSEQ multiplex PCR; TCRdb's copy keeps in-frame clones and lacks some. Found here are over 150,000 clones, about 86% of them singletons; the top ten hold about 2.2%. Sequencing was performed on PBMCs. These receptors were collected from a human donor in good health.

The V call is TRBV25-1, the J call TRBJ1-5, with 8 bases identical to TRBD1. The germline V gene has CDR1 MGHDK and CDR2 SYGVNS. Trimming removed 3 bases from V and 7 bases from J; junction bases left unmatched: 11. The CDR3 runs 16 residues. The CDR3 region has the DNA TGTGCCAGCAGTGAGTCAGGGACAGGATCTGGACAGCCCCAGCATTTT. Amino acids: CASSESGTGSGQPQHF.

The table lists this clone with a few counts. V usage is TRBV18 and J usage is TRBJ2-2; no clear D. In germline, CDR1 is KGHSH, CDR2 LQKENI. V was trimmed by 1 base and J by 6 bases, leaving 6 bases between them. The CDR3 is 13 amino acids. The DNA of the CDR3 is TGTGCCAGCTCACCACGCGTGGCCGGGGAGCTGTTTTTT. It encodes CASSPRVAGELFF.

The rearrangement joins TRBV7-8 to TRBJ2-5; D gene unclear. Germline loops: CDR1 SGHVS, CDR2 FQNEAQ. V shed 5 bases and J shed 2 bases, with 15 bases lying between them. There are 15 residues in the CDR3. CDR3 bases: TGTGCCAGCAGCCTTTTGGTAGCCCGACAAGAGACCCAGTACTTC. Translated: CASSLLVARQETQYF.